The 8 T cell receptor beta chains below all came from one sample that was sequenced in a study of shared clonotypes between healthy human individuals. Profiled with immunoSEQ multiplex PCR; TCRdb holds only in-frame clones, not every one. The sample yields a few million clones, over 85% seen once. Naive CD8 cells, CD45RO-negative and positively selected for CCR7, excluded terminally differentiated effector memory CD45RA+ cells. The sequenced sample consisted of naive CD8+ T cells from PBMCs. The receptor set was obtained from a man aged 18 to 35 in good health. Some clones in this sample may be carry-over from other donors' samples.

This chain links TRBV7-6 with TRBJ2-5, with 9 nucleotides matching TRBD2. The V and J ends lost 2 bases and 2 bases, in that order; junction bases with no gene match: 6. The CDR3 runs 16 residues. Per germline, CDR1 SGHVS and CDR2 FNYEAQ. CDR3 in DNA: TGTGCCAGCAGCTTACTTAGCGGGAGAAGGCAAGAGACCCAGTACTTC. It encodes CASSLLSGRRQETQYF.

The table lists this clone with a few counts. This rearrangement joins TRBV29-1 to TRBJ1-1; D unresolved. This CDR3 spans 8 amino acids. Germline lookup yields CDR1 SQVTM and CDR2 ANQGSEA. The ends were cut back, 7 bases at V and 7 bases at J, with 4 bases in the middle. The CDR3 spells CSGDEAFF. DNA for the CDR3: TGCAGCGGCGATGAAGCTTTCTTT. Complete variable domain (other parts from reference TRBV29-1 and TRBJ1-1): SAVISQKPSRDICQRGTSLTIQCQVDSQVTMMFWYRQQPGQSLTLIATANQGSEATYESGFVIDKFPISRPNLTFSTLTVSNMSPEDSSIYLCSGDEAFFGQGTRLTVV.

The V gene is TRBV27, the J gene TRBJ1-5; tentative D call: TRBD1 (5 bases). Germline values: CDR1 MNHEY, CDR2 SMNVEV (reference sequence). Trimming removed 2 bases at V and 2 bases at J, with 10 bases between. This CDR3 comprises 15 residues. CDR3 region: CASSLTGDGNQPQHF. The CDR3 DNA sequence: TGTGCCAGCAGTTTAACGGGGGACGGCAATCAGCCCCAGCATTTT.

The chain links TRBV7-3 to TRBJ2-5; D could derive from TRBD1 or TRBD2 (7 bases each). V shed 2 bases and J shed 4 bases, with 14 bases lying between them. Germline CDR1 SGHTA, CDR2 FQGTGA. The CDR3 is 15 residues long. This chain's CDR3 is CASSLGPGGAETQYF. The DNA for the CDR3 is TGTGCCAGCAGCTTAGGGCCAGGGGGGGCAGAGACCCAGTACTTC. The complete variable domain, with remaining parts taken from reference TRBV7-3 and TRBJ2-5, reads GAGVSQTPSNKVTEKGKYVELRCDPISGHTALYWYRQSLGQGPEFLIYFQGTGAADDSGLPNDRFFAVRPEGSVSTLKIQRTERGDSAVYLCASSLGPGGAETQYFGPGTRLLVL.

The chain recombines TRBV7-2 with TRBJ2-5; 8 bases line up with TRBD2. This CDR3 has 15 amino acids. Germline lookup yields CDR1 SGHTA and CDR2 FQGNSA. After removal of 1 base from V and 1 base from J, the junction contained 2 bases not matched to a gene. In nucleotides, the CDR3 is TGTGCCAGCAGCTTAGTGGCGGGGGGCCAAGAGACCCAGTACTTC. Its protein is CASSLVAGGQETQYF.

CDR3 in DNA: TGTGCCAGCAGCTTAGAGGCAGGGCCAGATACGCAGTATTTT. Translated, it gives CASSLEAGPDTQYF. This sequence joins TRBV7-9 and TRBJ2-3; D may be TRBD1 (5 bases). The V gene lost 1 base and the J gene lost 4 bases, with 9 bases spanning the gap. The CDR3 is made up of 14 amino acids. Looked up from germline, CDR1 is SEHNR and CDR2 is FQNEAQ (reference sequence).

The chain combines TRBV28 with TRBJ2-2; unclear D gene. This CDR3 spans 14 amino acids. CDR1 is MDHEN and CDR2 is SYDVKM in the germline V gene. Trimming removed 5 bases at V and 0 bases at J, with 7 bases between. CDR3 coding DNA: TGTGCCAGCAGTGGCCCGTCGAACACCGGGGAGCTGTTTTTT. It codes for CASSGPSNTGELFF. The full variable domain, rest sourced from reference TRBV28 and TRBJ2-2, is DVKVTQSSRYLVKRTGEKVFLECVQDMDHENMFWYRQDPGLGLRLIYFSYDVKMKEKGDIPEGYSVSREKKERFSLILESASTNQTSMYLCASSGPSNTGELFFGEGSRLTVL.

The chain links TRBV9 to TRBJ1-1, with D possibly TRBD1 on 6 matching bases. Germline values: CDR1 SGDLS, CDR2 YYNGEE. This CDR3 has 12 residues. The V end was cut by 1 base, the J end by 8 bases, with 9 bases between. The CDR3 DNA is TGTGCCAGCAGCGTACAGGGGCAGGAAGCTTTCTTT. Translation gives CASSVQGQEAFF. Combining the CDR3 with reference TRBV9 and TRBJ1-1 gives the whole variable domain DSGVTQTPKHLITATGQRVTLRCSPRSGDLSVYWYQQSLDQGLQFLIQYYNGEERAKGNILERFSAQQFPDLHSELNLSSLELGDSALYFCASSVQGQEAFFGQGTRLTVV.